This T cell receptor beta chain came from a study of post-analysis software for immune sequencing data. Sequencing libraries made from TCR beta cDNA carried unique molecular identifiers. A single record per CDR3 protein comes from TCRdb applying MiXCR to the PCR reads. Of 700,000 to 800,000 distinct CDR3 sequences in the sample, 25% to 30% were seen once. The clonotype originates from a girl aged 5-17 years with multiple sclerosis. The sequenced material came from blood.

As DNA, the CDR3 is TGTGCCAGCAGCCAAGATTTAGGTCTAGCGGGAGGGTATTCCGCCTACGAGCAGTACTTC. Translated, it gives CASSQDLGLAGGYSAYEQYF. This chain links TRBV3-1 with TRBJ2-7; the match to TRBD2 covers 12 bases. This CDR3 contains 20 residues. V trimming: 0 bases; J trimming: 2 bases; junction bases outside the gene matches: 14. CDR1 LGHDT and CDR2 YNNKEL come from the germline V gene (reference sequence).